This TCR beta chain was identified during a study of cytomegalovirus exposure and HLA in healthy donors. With regard to this clone: Its antigen remains unknown.

Points from the study as a whole: A later analysis showed that HLA-associated TCR beta chains had undergone more clonal expansion than equally common others. Highly shared variants forming one cluster were likely a sequencing artifact. In an earlier analysis, in 620 or so donors, most V segments appeared productive either ~87% or ~30% of the time.

Both 60 Vbeta primers and 13 Jbeta primers went into the PCR. Repertoires were generated with immunoSEQ multiplex PCR, while TCRdb's copy carries only in-frame clones and drops some. The table includes more than 150,000 clones, approximately 84% detected once. The CDR3 covers 17 residues. Germline CDR1 reads GTSNPN; CDR2 reads SVGIG (reference sequence). The V and J ends lost 0 bases and 4 bases respectively, with 21 bases between them. The chain combines TRBV30 with TRBJ1-2; D gene unclear. Input material: PBMCs. The receptor was isolated from a woman in her thirties or forties in good health and CMV-seropositive. In DNA, the CDR3 is TGTGCCTGGAGTGTACGGTACGAGCATCCAAAGATCTATGGCTACACCTTC. Translating gives CAWSVRYEHPKIYGYTF.